What follows are 25 T cell receptor beta chains derived from one specimen sequenced in a study of shared clonotypes between healthy human individuals. Naive-designated CD8 cells lacked CD45RO, were positively enriched for CCR7, and omitted terminally differentiated effector memory CD45RA+ cells. Profiling relied on immunoSEQ multiplex PCR, and the TCRdb table lists in-frame clones only, not all of them. The sample shows about 2.2 million clones, approximately 94% of them seen only once. The sequenced sample consisted of naive CD8+ T cells from PBMCs. All receptors derive from a man between 18 and 35 years old in good health. Some clones in this sample may be carry-over from other donors' samples.

The V and J genes are TRBV7-9 and TRBJ2-1; 9 nucleotides align to TRBD1. CDR3 length: 19 amino acids. The germline V gene has CDR1 SEHNR and CDR2 FQNEAQ (reference sequence). The V and J ends lost 4 bases and 2 bases, in that order; junction bases with no gene match: 15. CDR3 coding DNA: TGTGCCAGCAGCTCAGGGACAGGGCACAGGACTGGAGCCTACAATGAGCAGTTCTTC. This sequence encodes CASSSGTGHRTGAYNEQFF.

The chain links TRBV9 to TRBJ2-7; D possibly uses TRBD1 or TRBD2 (5 bases each). The CDR3 runs to 15 residues. Between the trimmed V and J ends, which lost 0 bases and 0 bases, there was a span of 10 bases. The germline CDR1 and CDR2 sequences are SGDLS and YYNGEE. The CDR3 coding sequence is TGTGCCAGCAGCGTAGATGGGGGAATCTCCTACGAGCAGTACTTC. It translates to CASSVDGGISYEQYF. The whole variable domain, filled in from reference TRBV9 and TRBJ2-7, reads DSGVTQTPKHLITATGQRVTLRCSPRSGDLSVYWYQQSLDQGLQFLIQYYNGEERAKGNILERFSAQQFPDLHSELNLSSLELGDSALYFCASSVDGGISYEQYFGPGTRLTVT.

The rearrangement links TRBV29-1 to TRBJ1-5; 7 bases map to TRBD1. Germline values: CDR1 SQVTM, CDR2 ANQGSEA. The CDR3 sequence is 15 residues long. The trim removed 7 bases at V and 8 bases at J, leaving 17 bases unmatched. This CDR3 is CSALRQGRSFKPQHF. DNA of the CDR3: TGCAGCGCCTTAAGACAGGGAAGGAGTTTCAAGCCCCAGCATTTT.

The rearrangement links TRBV19 to TRBJ1-2, with D hard to call. This CDR3 spans 15 amino acids. The germline gives CDR1 LNHDA, CDR2 SQIVND (reference sequence). The germline V and J ends were trimmed by 3 bases and 4 bases, with 15 bases remaining between them. CDR3 region: CASSIRTPGGYGYTF. The CDR3 DNA is TGTGCCAGTAGTATCAGGACTCCAGGTGGCTATGGCTACACCTTC.

The J gene is TRBJ1-1, the V gene TRBV10-2, with D maybe TRBD1 (5 bases). The CDR3 totals 14 residues. Germline CDR1 reads WSHSY; CDR2 reads SAAADI. Trimming removed 3 bases at V and 4 bases at J, with 12 bases between. The chain's CDR3 is CASSEPRRGTEAFF. The CDR3 DNA follows: TGCGCCAGCAGTGAACCCCGGAGGGGCACTGAAGCTTTCTTT.

The V and J genes are TRBV7-8 and TRBJ2-2, with 11 nucleotides matching TRBD2. The CDR3 has 17 residues. Germline-derived CDR1 and CDR2 are SGHVS and FQNEAQ. J was trimmed by 0 bases and V by 3 bases; bases with no gene match: 3. The DNA for the CDR3 is TGTGCCAGCAGCTTCGCGACTAGCGGGGCGAACACCGGGGAGCTGTTTTTT. It is translated as CASSFATSGANTGELFF.

This clone was found once. The CDR3 sequence is CASSRTTGPHYGYTF. In DNA form, the CDR3 reads TGTGCCAGCAGCCGAACGACCGGACCGCACTATGGCTACACCTTC. The rearrangement uses TRBV14 and TRBJ1-2, with D unclear. Germline CDR1 is SGHDN and CDR2 is FVKESK. The CDR3 contains 15 residues. The V and J ends lost 4 bases and 3 bases respectively, with 15 bases between them.

Details on this clone: Other DNA sequences in the same sample also yield this CDR3. The rearrangement joins TRBV27 to TRBJ1-2; possibly TRBD1 for D (6 bases). Trimming took off 3 bases at V and 5 bases at J, with 13 bases between the two ends. The CDR3 is 14 residues long. Germline V lookup: CDR1 MNHEY, CDR2 SMNVEV (reference sequence). The DNA for the CDR3 is TGTGCCAGCAGTTTGGGAGGGGGAGGTTATGGCTACACCTTC. Its protein is CASSLGGGGYGYTF.

The rearrangement links TRBV7-8 to TRBJ2-1; weak D call: TRBD2 (6 bases). Germline CDR1 reads SGHVS; CDR2 reads FQNEAQ. The CDR3 consists of 15 residues. Trimming took off 7 bases at V and 2 bases at J, with 15 bases between the two ends. CDR3 sequence reads: CASTTTSIPYNEQFF. The CDR3, as DNA: TGTGCCAGCACCACGACTAGTATACCCTACAATGAGCAGTTCTTC.

The V and J genes are TRBV5-8 and TRBJ2-7; D gene ambiguous. The V end was cut by 5 bases, the J end by 6 bases, with 21 bases between. This CDR3 region has 15 residues. The germline V gene encodes CDR1 SGHTS and CDR2 YDEGEE. The CDR3 DNA is TGTGCCAGCAGTTCGCATTACAGAACCCTTGGCGAGCAGTACTTC. Amino acid sequence: CASSSHYRTLGEQYF.

The genes are TRBV27 and TRBJ1-3, with D perhaps TRBD1 (6 bases). The CDR3 is made up of 13 amino acids. Between the trimmed V and J ends, which lost 7 bases and 2 bases, there was a span of 9 bases. Germline V CDR1 and CDR2: MNHEY, SMNVEV (reference sequence). The CDR3 loop is CASTGGPGNTIYF. In DNA form, the CDR3 reads TGTGCCAGCACCGGGGGGCCTGGAAACACCATATATTTT.

The DNA for the CDR3 is TGTGCCAGTAGTTCCCGGGACATACATGGCTACACCTTC. This translates into CASSSRDIHGYTF. The rearrangement joins TRBV19 to TRBJ1-2; D may be TRBD1 (6 bases). V lost 5 bases and J lost 6, with 13 bases in between. CDR3 size: 13 residues. CDR1 and CDR2 (germline): LNHDA, SQIVND (reference sequence).

In this sample, this clone turned up once. This chain connects TRBV11-2 to TRBJ1-1; D perhaps matches TRBD1 (6 bases). The CDR3 covers 14 residues. Trimming took off 7 bases at V and 1 base at J, with 13 bases between the two ends. Germline V gene data show CDR1 as SGHAT and CDR2 as FQNNGV. The CDR3 bases are TGTGCCAGCACCCGAAGGGGGACGAACACTGAAGCTTTCTTT. Protein product: CASTRRGTNTEAFF.

V is TRBV7-9 and J is TRBJ2-7; D tentatively fits TRBD1 or TRBD2 (5 bases each). Germline V gene data show CDR1 as SEHNR and CDR2 as FQNEAQ (reference sequence). Trimming took 5 bases from V and 3 from J, leaving 20 bases between them. The CDR3 sequence is 16 residues long. CDR3 region: CASSPPSGRSGYEQYF. The CDR3 DNA reads TGTGCCAGCAGCCCCCCCTCGGGACGGTCGGGCTACGAGCAGTACTTC.

In its sample, this clone was seen once. The chain joins TRBV28 to TRBJ2-7; 13 bases map to TRBD2. Trimming took 2 bases from V and 0 from J; bases not matched to a gene: 1. This CDR3 comprises 16 residues. CDR1 MDHEN and CDR2 SYDVKM come from the germline V gene. The CDR3 sequence is CASSLGLAGASYEQYF. CDR3 DNA sequence: TGTGCCAGCAGTTTAGGACTAGCGGGAGCCTCCTACGAGCAGTACTTC.

This chain uses TRBV5-1 with TRBJ2-7; D gene unclear. Looked up from germline, CDR1 is SGHRS and CDR2 is YFSETQ. The CDR3 loop spans 12 amino acids. V was clipped by 1 base and J by 5 bases, with 7 bases between them. CDR3 in amino acids: CASSLRNDEQYF. The DNA for the CDR3 is TGCGCCAGCAGCTTGCGGAACGACGAGCAGTACTTC.

The V call is TRBV19, the J call TRBJ2-5; no reliable D call. The germline gives CDR1 LNHDA, CDR2 SQIVND (reference sequence). V shed 4 bases and J shed 9 bases, with 21 bases lying between them. The CDR3 totals 15 residues. The CDR3 nucleotides are TGTGCCAGTAGTACCAACCGCCAGCAAAGAAGGCCCCAGTACTTC. Amino acids: CASSTNRQQRRPQYF.

In the case of this clone: The same CDR3 arises from other DNA sequences in this sample as well. V is TRBV7-2 and J is TRBJ1-1; D gene ambiguous. Trimming stripped 0 bases from V and 6 bases from J, with 2 bases between. The CDR3 covers 11 residues. Germline CDR1 SGHTA, CDR2 FQGNSA. CDR3 amino acids: CASSLAPEAFF. CDR3 nucleotides: TGTGCCAGCAGCTTAGCCCCTGAAGCTTTCTTT.

This clone was counted only a few times. The rearrangement joins TRBV2 to TRBJ2-2; maybe TRBD1 (5 bases). Trimming removed 11 bases from V and 1 base from J, with 14 bases in between. This CDR3 spans 14 amino acids. The V gene's germline CDR1 is SNHLY and CDR2 FYNNEI. The CDR3 bases are TGTGCCTTCCTCAGGGTGAAGAACACCGGGGAGCTGTTTTTT. Protein: CAFLRVKNTGELFF.

The rearrangement joins TRBV28 to TRBJ2-5; D is unresolved. The V end was cut by 5 bases, the J end by 5 bases, with 18 bases between. This CDR3 has 15 amino acids. From germline, CDR1 is MDHEN and CDR2 SYDVKM. CDR3: CASSPTRLIWETQYF. The CDR3 nucleotides are TGTGCCAGCAGTCCCACCCGCTTGATATGGGAGACCCAGTACTTC.

V and J are TRBV28 and TRBJ2-3; 8 bases match TRBD2. Germline V gene data show CDR1 as MDHEN and CDR2 as SYDVKM. CDR3 length: 14 amino acids. Trimming cost V 7 bases and J 3 bases; bases outside gene matches: 6. CDR3 loop: CASMEERETDTQYF. The CDR3 DNA reads as TGTGCCAGCATGGAGGAGCGGGAGACAGATACGCAGTATTTT.

This clone was seen a single time. The chain has TRBV29-1 and TRBJ1-1; D perhaps matches TRBD1 (6 bases). Germline assignment: CDR1 SQVTM and CDR2 ANQGSEA. Trimming removed 3 bases at V and 1 base at J, with 12 bases between. The CDR3 totals 14 residues. CDR3 bases: TGCAGCGTTGAGGACAGCCCGAGGAACACTGAAGCTTTCTTT. This codes for CSVEDSPRNTEAFF.

Only one count was recorded for this clone. This chain links TRBV25-1 with TRBJ2-2; D unclear. The CDR3 consists of 14 residues. V lost 5 bases and J lost 4, with 11 bases in between. The germline V gene has CDR1 MGHDK and CDR2 SYGVNS. The CDR3 reads CASSQGSGTGELFF. In DNA, the CDR3 is TGTGCCAGCAGTCAAGGGTCCGGCACCGGGGAGCTGTTTTTT.

J is TRBJ2-1 and V is TRBV10-1; 8 bases map to TRBD1. The CDR3 is 15 residues long. The V and J ends lost 4 bases and 0 bases, in that order; junction bases with no gene match: 2. Germline CDR1 reads WNHNN; CDR2 reads SYGVQD (reference sequence). The CDR3 loop reads CASSGTGSSYNEQFF. The CDR3 DNA is TGCGCCAGCAGTGGGACAGGGAGCTCCTACAATGAGCAGTTCTTC.

The chain recombines TRBV19 with TRBJ1-3, with a possible D match to TRBD1 (5 bases). The CDR3 totals 13 residues. Germline V gives CDR1 LNHDA, CDR2 SQIVND (reference sequence). V lost 8 bases and J 0 bases, leaving 8 bases between the germline ends. The CDR3 spells CASATVSGNTIYF. The CDR3, as DNA: TGTGCCAGTGCGACAGTCTCTGGAAACACCATATATTTT.